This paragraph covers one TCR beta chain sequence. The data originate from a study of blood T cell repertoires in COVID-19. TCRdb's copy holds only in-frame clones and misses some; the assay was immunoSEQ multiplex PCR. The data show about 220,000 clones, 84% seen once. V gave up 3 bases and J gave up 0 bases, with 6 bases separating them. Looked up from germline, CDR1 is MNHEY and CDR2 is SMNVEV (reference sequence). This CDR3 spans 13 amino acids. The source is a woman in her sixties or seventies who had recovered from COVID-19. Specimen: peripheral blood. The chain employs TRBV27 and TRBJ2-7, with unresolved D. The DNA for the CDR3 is TGTGCCAGCAGTTTCGGTCCCTCCTACGAGCAGTACTTC. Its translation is CASSFGPSYEQYF.